This T cell receptor beta chain was sequenced for a study of shared clonotypes between healthy human individuals. As for the study in general: Those who served as donors were two women and a few men between the ages of 18 and 49. Study-wide results and limits: Only blood underwent sampling, and tissue repertoires likely differ.

On this clone itself: Its antigen remains unidentified.

TCRdb keeps only in-frame clones here, not all; method: immunoSEQ multiplex PCR. The sample yields around 690,000 clones, around 91% seen once. Material for sequencing was memory CD8+ T cells from PBMCs. Subset indicated: CD45RO+ cells pooled with CCR7-negative TemRA cells. The TCR was taken from a young man in good health. Some clones in this sample may be carry-over from other donors' samples.

The chain's CDR3 is CASIPGQGIDTQYF. The CDR3 DNA reads TGTGCCAGCATACCGGGACAGGGAATAGATACGCAGTATTTT. The rearrangement links TRBV27 to TRBJ2-3; the match to TRBD1 covers 9 bases. Per germline, CDR1 MNHEY and CDR2 SMNVEV (reference sequence). The CDR3 has 14 residues. J gave up 5 bases and V 7 bases, and 7 bases lay outside the gene matches.